The next 12 T cell receptor beta chains were all read from a single sample in a study of T cells in Graves' hyperthyroidism and ophthalmopathy. Using RNA transcripts as the source, TCR beta CDR3 regions were amplified. With the HTBI primer set, the TCR CDR3 went through a first round of RT-PCR. TCRdb itself ran the multiplex PCR reads through MiXCR, one entry per CDR3 protein. The table has 330,000 or so distinct CDR3 sequences, roughly a fifth seen once; the top ten hold 39%. The sample taken for sequencing was blood. The receptors originated from a man between 50 and 59 years old with Graves' ophthalmopathy.

This clonotype was counted ten times or more. This sequence joins TRBV28 and TRBJ1-1; no definite D call. The CDR3 has 12 residues. CDR1 MDHEN and CDR2 SYDVKM come from the germline V gene. V was clipped by 0 bases and J by 11 bases, with 10 bases between them. The CDR3 sequence is CASSLWASTAFF. CDR3 DNA: TGTGCCAGCAGTTTATGGGCGAGTACCGCTTTCTTT.

In regard to this clonotype: With a much larger clone just one base away, this may be a read error. This chain uses TRBV5-1 with TRBJ2-1; D not resolved. The ends were cut back, 1 base at V and 7 bases at J, with 12 bases in the middle. The CDR3 length is 14 residues. From germline, CDR1 is SGHRS and CDR2 YFSETQ. In DNA, the CDR3 is TGCGCCAGCAGCTTGACAGTCTCCGGTAATGAGCAGTTCTTC. It translates to CASSLTVSGNEQFF.

The chain recombines TRBV29-1 with TRBJ2-5; TRBD1 matches at 8 bases. This CDR3 has 14 residues. Germline CDR1 SQVTM, CDR2 ANQGSEA. V lost 6 bases and J lost 4; bases outside the gene matches: 10. CDR3 nucleotides: TGCAGCGTGGTTGAACTTACAGGGGGAGAGACCCAGTACTTC. Its protein product is CSVVELTGGETQYF.

At least ten counts were recorded for this clonotype. V usage is TRBV12-3 or TRBV12-4 and J usage is TRBJ2-3, with 8 bases identical to TRBD1. Trimming took 2 bases from V and 1 from J; bases not matched to a gene: 23. The CDR3 is 22 amino acids. The CDR3 DNA sequence: TGTGCCAGCAGTTTAAGGAAGCAGAGGATTTTCTACCCGGACAGGGGCACAGATACGCAGTATTTT. Translating gives CASSLRKQRIFYPDRGTDTQYF.

This clonotype was observed a single time. The V call is TRBV7-2, the J call TRBJ2-7; TRBD2 matches 9 bases. The V segment lost 3 bases and the J segment 7 bases; nucleotides outside the gene matches: 16. The CDR3 length is 17 residues. Per the germline V gene, CDR1 is SGHTA and CDR2 is FQGNSA. This CDR3 reads CASSLANSLAGEGEQYF. The CDR3 DNA is TGTGCCAGCAGCTTGGCCAATAGTTTAGCGGGAGAAGGTGAGCAGTACTTC.

The V call is TRBV15, the J call TRBJ2-7, with 9 nucleotides matching TRBD1. The CDR3 is 14 residues long. The junction had 7 bases not matched to a gene; V was cut back by 8 bases and J by 2 bases. Germline CDR1 reads LNHNV; CDR2 reads YYDKDF (reference sequence). The CDR3 nucleotides are TGTGCCACCGGGGGCGACAGGGGGACCTACGAGCAGTACTTC. Protein product: CATGGDRGTYEQYF.

This clonotype has at least ten counts. The CDR3 nucleotides read TGCAGTGCAAAGGACAGGGTCGGTTACGAGCAGTACTTC. Translating gives CSAKDRVGYEQYF. The rearrangement links TRBV20-1 to TRBJ2-7, with TRBD1 identical over 8 bases. The CDR3 is made up of 13 amino acids. Germline lookup yields CDR1 DFQATT and CDR2 SNEGSKA (reference sequence). The V segment lost 6 bases and the J segment 4 bases; nucleotides outside the gene matches: 8.

V is TRBV7-2 and J is TRBJ2-3; either TRBD1 or TRBD2 may fit D (7 bases each). Germline values: CDR1 SGHTA, CDR2 FQGNSA. V dropped 5 bases and J dropped 14 bases, with 17 bases sitting between them. CDR3 length: 12 amino acids. The DNA of the CDR3 is TGTGCCAGCAGCCCTACTCAGCGGGACAGGTATTTT. Its translation: CASSPTQRDRYF. Full variable domain (missing parts from reference TRBV7-2 and TRBJ2-3): GAGVSQSPSNKVTEKGKDVELRCDPISGHTALYWYRQSLGQGLEFLIYFQGNSAPDKSGLPSDRFSAERTGGSVSTLTIQRTQQEDSAVYLCASSPTQRDRYFGPGTRLTVL.

This clonotype was seen a handful of times. The chain couples TRBV7-9 to TRBJ1-1, with TRBD1 identical over 7 bases. With V trimmed by 5 bases and J by 0 bases, 9 bases remained unmatched. The CDR3 is 16 residues long. Germline loops: CDR1 SEHNR, CDR2 FQNEAQ (reference sequence). CDR3 in DNA: TGTGCCAGCAGCAGACAGGGTAGGGGGATGAACACTGAAGCTTTCTTT. Translated, it gives CASSRQGRGMNTEAFF.

At least ten counts were recorded for this clonotype. The V call is TRBV11-2, the J call TRBJ2-1; TRBD1 matches at 8 bases. The CDR3 covers 15 residues. Germline values: CDR1 SGHAT, CDR2 FQNNGV. Trimming at V came to 5 bases and at J to 0 bases, leaving 3 bases not matched to a gene. The CDR3 coding sequence is TGTGCCAGCAGCACAGGACAGGGCTCCTACAATGAGCAGTTCTTC. It yields the protein CASSTGQGSYNEQFF.

This clonotype was counted at least ten times. The CDR3 DNA reads TGTGCCAGCAGTGCCGGGACTGGCTACAATGAGCAGTTCTTC. Translated, it gives CASSAGTGYNEQFF. V gene TRBV5-8 combines with J gene TRBJ2-1, with D possibly being TRBD2 (6 bases). This CDR3 is built from 14 residues. CDR1 is SGHTS, CDR2 YDEGEE, per germline. V lost 5 bases and J 3 bases, leaving 12 bases between the germline ends. Full variable domain (rest looked up from reference TRBV5-8 and TRBJ2-1): EAGVTQSPTHLIKTRGQQATLRCSPISGHTSVYWYQQALGLGLQFLLWYDEGEERNRGNFPPRFSGRQFPNYSSELNVNALELEDSALYLCASSAGTGYNEQFFGPGTRLTVL.

The chain links TRBV2 to TRBJ2-5; a possible D gene is TRBD2 (5 bases). From germline, CDR1 is SNHLY and CDR2 FYNNEI. Trimming removed 8 bases at V and 0 bases at J, with 13 bases between. The CDR3 loop spans 14 amino acids. CDR3 bases: TGTGCCAGCCTGGGGAGTGGGAACCAAGAGACCCAGTACTTC. This gives the protein CASLGSGNQETQYF.